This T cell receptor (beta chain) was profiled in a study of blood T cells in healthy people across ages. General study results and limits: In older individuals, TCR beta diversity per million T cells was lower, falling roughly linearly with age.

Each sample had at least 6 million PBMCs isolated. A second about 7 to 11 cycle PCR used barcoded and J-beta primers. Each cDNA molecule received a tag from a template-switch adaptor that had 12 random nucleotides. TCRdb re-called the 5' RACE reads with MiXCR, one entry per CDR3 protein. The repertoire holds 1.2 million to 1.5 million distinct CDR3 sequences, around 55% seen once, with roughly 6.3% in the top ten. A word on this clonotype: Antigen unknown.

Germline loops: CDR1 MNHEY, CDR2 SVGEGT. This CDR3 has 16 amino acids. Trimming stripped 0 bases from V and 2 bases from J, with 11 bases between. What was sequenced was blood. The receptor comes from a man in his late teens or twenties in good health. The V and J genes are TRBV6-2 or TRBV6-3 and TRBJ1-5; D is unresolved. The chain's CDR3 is CASSYSLRGGNQPQHF. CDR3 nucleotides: TGTGCCAGCAGTTACTCGCTACGCGGGGGCAATCAGCCCCAGCATTTT.